This TCR beta chain was retrieved from a study of blood T cells in healthy people across ages. The length of the CDR3 is 16 residues. Germline CDR1 is DFQATT and CDR2 is SNEGSKA (reference sequence). Trimming took 5 bases from V and 4 from J, leaving 23 bases between them. Then a second PCR, running roughly 7 to 11 cycles, was carried out with a sample-barcoded 5' primer and a J-beta primer mix. Via MiXCR, TCRdb re-called the 5' RACE reads, giving one row per CDR3 protein. The repertoire holds 450,000 to 650,000 distinct CDR3 sequences, approximately 25% seen once, with under 9% in the top ten. The data also belong to a second study, concerning T cells of mothers and their children. That study adds: Related pairs of mothers and children showed slightly higher, non-significant overlap versus unrelated pairs.

The TCR comes from a boy younger than 18 in good health. Sequences were obtained from blood. J is TRBJ1-2 and V is TRBV20-1; D is unresolved. CDR3 coding DNA: TGCAGTGCTCCCGGAGAGGGCTCTATCGTCACCTATGGCTACACCTTC. Translation: CSAPGEGSIVTYGYTF.